The rows below give T cell receptor beta chains drawn from one sample of a study of shared clonotypes between healthy human individuals. Here immunoSEQ multiplex PCR was the method, and the copy in TCRdb shows in-frame clones only, minus some. The sample has more than 2,000,000 clones, approximately 93% seen once. Sequencing used naive CD4+ T cells from PBMCs. These receptors were taken from a young man in good health. Some clones in this sample may be carry-over from other donors' samples. CDR3s include the opening cysteine and the closing phenylalanine or tryptophan. A D gene is named only where the DNA matches it firmly. The size field is filled for only some rows; it gives once, few, many or a size class.

TRBJ2-3 | NA | TRBD1 | TRBV4-3 | TGCGCCAGCAGCCAGGTCGTCCCGGGACAGGGGGCTCACACAGATACGCAGTATTTT | CASSQVVPGQGAHTDTQYF
TRBJ2-7 | once | TRBD1 | TRBV28 | TGTGCCAGCGTAGGGTCAGGGGGCGCAGCCTACGAGCAGTACTTC | CASVGSGGAAYEQYF
TRBJ2-3 | NA | TRBD2 | TRBV5-1 | TGCGCCAGCAGCACCGCCCTGGGACTAGCAAGTATAACGCAGTATTTT | CASSTALGLASITQYF
TRBJ2-7 | NA | TRBD2 | TRBV14 | TGTGCCAGCAGCCGCCGACTAGCGGGAGGGGCAGAGTACTTC | CASSRRLAGGAEYF
TRBJ1-3 | NA | NA | TRBV28 | TGTGCCAGCAGTACGGGAAACTCTGGAAACACCATATATTTT | CASSTGNSGNTIYF
TRBJ1-2 | NA | NA | TRBV30 | TGTGCCTGGAGTGTACTGGAAGGGACCGGCTACACCTTC | CAWSVLEGTGYTF
TRBJ2-4 | NA | NA | TRBV29-1 | TGCAGCGTTGGGAGGGCCTTAGGGTTGGACATTCAGTACTTC | CSVGRALGLDIQYF
TRBJ2-1 | NA | NA | TRBV19 | TGTGCCAGTAGTCCCCATGCCACCTACAATGAGCAGTTCTTC | CASSPHATYNEQFF
TRBJ2-3 | NA | NA | TRBV28 | TGTGCCAGCAGTTCCCTCCTAGGTGGGCCCCCTAGCACAGATACGCAGTATTTT | CASSSLLGGPPSTDTQYF
TRBJ1-4 | NA | TRBD1 | TRBV28 | TGTGCCAGCAGGGCAGGGGGCTCTACTAATGAAAAACTGTTTTTT | CASRAGGSTNEKLFF
TRBJ1-2 | NA | NA | TRBV6-6 | TGTGCCAGCAGTTACTCGAACCGGGAGGGGACGGGTGGCTACACCTTC | CASSYSNREGTGGYTF
TRBJ2-1 | NA | TRBD2 | TRBV19 | TGTGCCAGTAGTCGAACGGGGGGGTTCTCCTACAATGAGCAGTTCTTC | CASSRTGGFSYNEQFF
TRBJ2-7 | NA | NA | TRBV7-2 | TGTGCCAGCAGCCCCCAACAGGGAAGCTCCTACGAGCAGTACTTC | CASSPQQGSSYEQYF
TRBJ2-1 | NA | TRBD2 | TRBV5-4 | TGTGCCAGCAGCGAGCGGGGGGGCGGGAGCTACAATGAGCAGTTCTTC | CASSERGGGSYNEQFF
TRBJ1-3 | NA | NA | TRBV6-1 | TGTGCCAGCAGTGAAGCGAGCATCAGGGGAAACACCATATATTTT | CASSEASIRGNTIYF
TRBJ1-5 | few | NA | TRBV7-6 | TGTGCCAGCAGCTTAGGGGGGCCTAGCAATCAGCCCCAGCATTTT | CASSLGGPSNQPQHF
TRBJ1-5 | NA | TRBD1 | TRBV5-1 | TGCGCCAGCAGCCCCGACAGGGGTGATCAGCCCCAGCATTTT | CASSPDRGDQPQHF
TRBJ1-2 | NA | TRBD1 | TRBV6-4 | TGTGCCAGCAGACCGACAGGGGCGAACTATGGCTACACCTTC | CASRPTGANYGYTF
TRBJ1-4 | NA | TRBD1 | TRBV7-2 | TGTGCCAGCAGCCTTCAGGGGGCCTCTAATGAAAAACTGTTTTTT | CASSLQGASNEKLFF
TRBJ2-5 | NA | TRBD2 | TRBV7-7 | TGTGCCAGCAGCCCAATGCCCGCGGGAGGGGCAGAGACCCAGTACTTC | CASSPMPAGGAETQYF
TRBJ2-1 | once | TRBD1 | TRBV29-1 | TGCAGCGCCCAAAAGGGCCGGGACAGGTCCTACAATGAGCAGTTCTTC | CSAQKGRDRSYNEQFF
TRBJ2-7 | NA | NA | TRBV5-5 | TGTGCCAGCAGCCTCAAAGGGGGCGAGCAGTACTTC | CASSLKGGEQYF
TRBJ1-4 | NA | NA | TRBV9 | TGTGCCAGCAGCGTAGATAGTTGGGGGGGAAAACTGTTTTTT | CASSVDSWGGKLFF
TRBJ2-1 | NA | NA | TRBV28 | TGTGCCAGCAGTCGGACGGCTTTAACCTACAATGAGCAGTTCTTC | CASSRTALTYNEQFF
TRBJ2-7 | NA | NA | TRBV11-2 | TGTGCCAGCAGCTCCACGAGTGGGACGGGTCACTTC | CASSSTSGTGHF
TRBJ1-2 | NA | TRBD1 | TRBV28 | TGTGCCACAACAACAGGGGGCCGGATCAACAACTTC | CATTTGGRINNF
TRBJ2-2 | once | TRBD2 | TRBV30 | TGTGCCTGGAGTCCGGGACTAGCGGGAGGGAACACCGGGGAGCTGTTTTTT | CAWSPGLAGGNTGELFF
TRBJ2-7 | NA | NA | TRBV5-1 | TGCGCCAGCAGCTCCCCGGGGGCTTTTGAAGACGAGCAGTACTTC | CASSSPGAFEDEQYF
TRBJ2-5 | NA | NA | TRBV5-1 | TGCGCCAGCAGCCCCGACTCCCAAGAGACCCAGTACTTC | CASSPDSQETQYF
TRBJ2-7 | NA | NA | TRBV5-1 | TGCGCCAGCAGCTCTGATCCTGAGGGCGAGCAGTACTTC | CASSSDPEGEQYF
TRBJ2-7 | NA | TRBD1 | TRBV5-1 | TGCGCCAGCAGCTTTTTCCATGGGACAGCCTACGAGCAGTACTTC | CASSFFHGTAYEQYF
TRBJ1-1 | few | NA | TRBV7-9 | TGTGCCAGCAGCTCTGGACAGTCCGGGAACACTGAAGCTTTCTTT | CASSSGQSGNTEAFF
TRBJ1-1 | NA | NA | TRBV7-2 | TGTGCCAGCAGCTTACTACAGGGAGACACTGAAGCTTTCTTT | CASSLLQGDTEAFF
TRBJ2-2 | NA | TRBD1 | TRBV5-1 | TGCGCCAGCAGACCCGGGACAGGGGCAGCCGGGGAGCTGTTTTTT | CASRPGTGAAGELFF
TRBJ2-5 | NA | TRBD2 | TRBV30 | TGTGCCTGGAGCCCCGGGGGGGGGAGCAAGACCCAGTACTTC | CAWSPGGGSKTQYF
TRBJ2-1 | NA | NA | TRBV10-3 | TGTGCCATCAGCGGTTCCTACAATGAGCAGTTCTTC | CAISGSYNEQFF
TRBJ2-4 | NA | TRBD1 | TRBV4-1 | TGCGCCAGCAGCCAAACCGGGACAGGGTCAAACATTCAGTACTTC | CASSQTGTGSNIQYF
TRBJ1-2 | NA | NA | TRBV15 | TGTGCCACCAGCGAGGCGGGTGGCTATGGCTACACCTTC | CATSEAGGYGYTF
TRBJ1-1 | few | NA | TRBV29-1 | TGCAGCGTTGCTTTTATATTGGGGGACACTGAAGCTTTCTTT | CSVAFILGDTEAFF
TRBJ2-5 | NA | TRBD1 | TRBV11-2 | TGTGCCAGCAGCTTAGTTGGACAGGGGGCTGAGACCCAGTACTTC | CASSLVGQGAETQYF
TRBJ1-1 | NA | TRBD1 | TRBV27 | TGTGCCAGCAGTTTAGGGGACAGAGCAGGGGGCACTGAAGCTTTCTTT | CASSLGDRAGGTEAFF
TRBJ1-2 | NA | NA | TRBV5-5 | TGTGCCAGCAGCCCACCTCTGGCCCTCGATGGCTACACCTTC | CASSPPLALDGYTF
TRBJ1-3 | NA | NA | TRBV27 | TGTGCCAGCAGCCGAGACACGAGCTCTGGAAACACCATATATTTT | CASSRDTSSGNTIYF
TRBJ1-1 | NA | NA | TRBV6-5 | TGTGCCAGCAGTTACAGGGGTGGCACTGAAGCTTTCTTT | CASSYRGGTEAFF
TRBJ1-2 | once | NA | TRBV7-4 | TGTGCCAGCAGCATCCCCATCGACCTCCGCGTCCCTGGCTACACCTTC | CASSIPIDLRVPGYTF
TRBJ2-3 | NA | TRBD2 | TRBV5-4 | TGTGCCAGCAGCCCCCTTAGCGGGAGAGGAACAGATACGCAGTATTTT | CASSPLSGRGTDTQYF
TRBJ2-7 | NA | NA | TRBV27 | TGTGCCAGCAGTTCCCCCGGCGCGGGCTCCTACGAGCAGTACTTC | CASSSPGAGSYEQYF
TRBJ2-6 | NA | NA | TRBV5-1 | TGCGCCAGCAGCCTCCAGTTCTCTGGGGCCAACGTCCTGACTTTC | CASSLQFSGANVLTF
TRBJ2-7 | NA | TRBD1 | TRBV9 | TGTGCCAGCAGCCTCGGACCCACAGGGGTTTACTACGAGCAGTACTTC | CASSLGPTGVYYEQYF
TRBJ2-5 | NA | TRBD1 | TRBV5-1 | TGCGCCAGCAGCCAGACAGGGGGCTTGAGGGAGACCCAGTACTTC | CASSQTGGLRETQYF
TRBJ2-1 | once | NA | TRBV6-1 | TGTGCCAGCAGTGCAACCATAGAAGATGAGCAGTTCTTC | CASSATIEDEQFF
TRBJ1-5 | NA | TRBD1 | TRBV19 | TGTGCCAGTAGTGTACAGGGGAGGCAGCCCCAGCATTTT | CASSVQGRQPQHF
TRBJ1-4 | few | TRBD1 | TRBV19 | TGTGCCAGTAGTGGTCACAGGGGGACGGGTGAAAAACTGTTTTTT | CASSGHRGTGEKLFF